Listed below are T cell receptor beta chains from one sample, sequenced in a study of CD8+ T cells in alopecia areata. Profiled with immunoSEQ multiplex PCR; TCRdb holds only in-frame clones, not every one. This table holds 200,000 to 250,000 clones, 50% to 60% found once. The source was CD4+ T cells sorted from blood, collected at week 0. The receptors here all came from a human donor with alopecia areata. Each CDR3 is given with its conserved first and last residue. Fields, in order: D gene, clone size, J gene, V gene, CDR3 protein, CDR3 DNA. D genes are given only for firm matches. A row's size may be missing; if present it is once, few, many or a size class.

NA,NA,TRBJ2-1,TRBV27,CASSLSVRGGDEQFF,TGTGCCAGCAGTTTATCGGTCAGGGGAGGCGATGAGCAGTTCTTC
NA,NA,TRBJ2-7,TRBV9,CASSLEENYEQYF,TGTGCCAGCAGCCTTGAAGAAAACTACGAGCAGTACTTC
TRBD1,few,TRBJ1-5,TRBV25-1,CASSGTGTNQPQHF,TGTGCCAGCAGTGGGACAGGGACCAATCAGCCCCAGCATTTT
NA,NA,TRBJ1-2,TRBV30,CAWSVGGGYTF,TGTGCCTGGAGTGTTGGAGGTGGCTACACCTTC
NA,NA,TRBJ1-2,TRBV30,CAWSLQGFYGYTF,TGTGCCTGGAGCTTACAGGGTTTTTATGGCTACACCTTC
TRBD2,NA,TRBJ2-7,TRBV29-1,CSVTAGTSGSSYEQYF,TGCAGCGTGACCGCCGGGACTAGCGGGAGCTCCTACGAGCAGTACTTC
NA,few,TRBJ1-4,TRBV5-4,CASSLDRAARELFF,TGTGCCAGCAGCTTGGACAGGGCCGCAAGAGAACTGTTTTTT
NA,NA,TRBJ1-5,TRBV19,CASSIAFSDGQSQHF,TGTGCCAGTAGTATAGCCTTCTCGGACGGCCAGTCCCAGCATTTT
TRBD1,NA,TRBJ1-2,TRBV5-6,CASSFRQGANGYTF,TGTGCCAGCAGCTTTCGACAGGGGGCAAATGGCTACACCTTC
NA,few,TRBJ1-5,TRBV18,CASSPSGDQPQHF,TGTGCCAGCTCACCATCTGGTGATCAGCCCCAGCATTTT
NA,NA,TRBJ2-5,TRBV20-1,CSASGGETQYF,TGCAGTGCTAGCGGTGGGGAGACCCAGTACTTC
TRBD2,few,TRBJ2-1,TRBV7-3,CASSSSGTLYNEQFF,TGTGCCAGCAGCTCGAGCGGGACCCTTTACAATGAGCAGTTCTTC
NA,NA,TRBJ1-1,TRBV29-1,CSVEGIAGAFF,TGCAGCGTTGAGGGTATAGCGGGGGCTTTCTTT
NA,NA,TRBJ2-7,TRBV30,CAWSVSRTGPSYEQYF,TGTGCCTGGAGTGTTTCTAGGACGGGGCCCTCCTACGAGCAGTACTTC
TRBD1,NA,TRBJ2-2,TRBV2,CASSEGYRGRNTGELFF,TGTGCCAGCAGTGAAGGCTACAGGGGGCGGAACACCGGGGAGCTGTTTTTT
NA,NA,TRBJ1-1,TRBV30,CAWRGWGRNTEAFF,TGTGCCTGGAGGGGTTGGGGTCGGAACACTGAAGCTTTCTTT
NA,NA,TRBJ1-2,TRBV7-8,CASSHREAVYGYTF,TGTGCCAGCAGCCACAGAGAAGCAGTCTATGGCTACACCTTC
NA,many,TRBJ2-7,TRBV5-4,CASSSGGSSYEQYF,TGTGCCAGCAGCTCCGGGGGCAGCTCCTACGAGCAGTACTTC
TRBD2,NA,TRBJ2-1,TRBV5-4,CASSSLAGGHVGEQFF,TGTGCCAGCAGCTCCCTCGCGGGGGGGCACGTGGGTGAGCAGTTCTTC
NA,NA,TRBJ2-3,TRBV29-1,CSVLVGGPGDTQYF,TGCAGCGTCCTTGTCGGGGGCCCGGGGGATACGCAGTATTTT
NA,NA,TRBJ1-2,TRBV27,CASGPPGPGYGYTF,TGTGCCAGCGGCCCCCCGGGCCCGGGCTATGGCTACACCTTC
TRBD2,few,TRBJ2-1,TRBV29-1,CSVRGLAVLTEFF,TGCAGCGTTCGGGGACTAGCAGTCCTAACAGAGTTCTTC
NA,once,TRBJ1-6,TRBV2,CASSDGRSSYNSPLHF,TGTGCCAGCAGCGATGGACGGAGCTCCTATAATTCACCCCTCCACTTT
TRBD1,NA,TRBJ1-2,TRBV27,CASRGTVNYGYTF,TGTGCCAGCAGAGGGACAGTTAACTATGGCTACACCTTC
NA,NA,TRBJ2-3,TRBV5-1,CASSLASIRYTDTQYF,TGCGCCAGCAGCTTGGCCTCGATACGGTACACAGATACGCAGTATTTT
NA,NA,TRBJ1-1,TRBV15,CATSTGVNTEAFF,TGTGCCACCAGCACGGGGGTGAACACTGAAGCTTTCTTT
TRBD2,NA,TRBJ2-1,TRBV30,CAWRRGAEQFF,TGTGCCTGGAGGCGGGGGGCTGAGCAGTTCTTC
NA,few,TRBJ2-1,TRBV29-1,CSVERDYNEQFF,TGCAGCGTTGAGCGGGACTACAATGAGCAGTTCTTC
NA,NA,TRBJ1-1,TRBV4-1,CASSHPGFREGVTEAFF,TGCGCCAGCAGCCATCCGGGATTCAGGGAGGGTGTCACTGAAGCTTTCTTT
NA,NA,TRBJ2-1,TRBV10-2,CASSLARMVPYNEQFF,TGCGCCAGCAGTCTCGCCCGAATGGTTCCCTACAATGAGCAGTTCTTC
NA,NA,TRBJ2-5,TRBV30,CAWRGSGETQYF,TGTGCCTGGCGAGGTAGTGGAGAGACCCAGTACTTC
NA,few,TRBJ1-1,TRBV30,CAWSGLRGALREAFF,TGTGCCTGGAGTGGGCTAAGGGGGGCCCTCCGTGAAGCTTTCTTT
TRBD2,NA,TRBJ2-7,TRBV30,CAWSSGSSYEQYF,TGTGCCTGGAGCAGCGGGAGCTCCTACGAGCAGTACTTC
NA,NA,TRBJ1-1,TRBV18,CASSPGLSSTEAFF,TGTGCCAGCTCACCCGGACTCTCGTCCACTGAAGCTTTCTTT
NA,NA,TRBJ2-7,TRBV7-2,CASSADGGPYEQYF,TGTGCCAGCAGTGCCGATGGGGGCCCCTACGAGCAGTACTTC
NA,once,TRBJ1-2,TRBV5-4,CASSRPTGKDYGYTF,TGTGCCAGCAGCCGGCCAACAGGGAAGGACTATGGCTACACCTTC
NA,few,TRBJ1-2,TRBV7-2,CASSLGPPRNYGYTF,TGTGCCAGCAGCCTCGGGCCGCCCAGGAACTATGGCTACACCTTC
NA,NA,TRBJ1-1,TRBV5-4,CASSFLGGTEAFF,TGTGCCAGCAGCTTCCTGGGGGGCACTGAAGCTTTCTTT
TRBD2,few,TRBJ2-3,TRBV19,CASSISGGAPADTQYF,TGTGCCAGTAGTATAAGCGGGGGGGCCCCCGCAGATACGCAGTATTTT
TRBD2,few,TRBJ2-5,TRBV28,CASSNPVGTSGRREETQYF,TGTGCCAGCAGTAACCCGGTCGGGACTAGCGGGAGGCGGGAGGAGACCCAGTACTTC
NA,NA,TRBJ1-2,TRBV6-1,CASRTVFYGYTF,TGTGCCAGCAGAACAGTGTTCTATGGCTACACCTTC
TRBD2,NA,TRBJ2-7,TRBV30,CAWSYSGTRNEQYF,TGTGCCTGGAGTTATTCCGGGACTAGGAACGAGCAGTACTTC
NA,many,TRBJ2-3,TRBV6-5,CASSYGAGSTDTQYF,TGTGCCAGCAGTTACGGGGCGGGGAGCACAGATACGCAGTATTTT
NA,few,TRBJ1-5,TRBV5-4,CASHFQGAAGNQPQHF,TGTGCCAGCCACTTCCAAGGGGCCGCGGGCAATCAGCCCCAGCATTTT
TRBD1,NA,TRBJ1-1,TRBV18,CASSPGTGGTEAFF,TGTGCCAGCTCCCCCGGGACAGGGGGCACTGAAGCTTTCTTT
NA,NA,TRBJ1-2,TRBV11-2,CASSSSFRGGYTF,TGTGCCAGCAGCTCATCCTTCAGGGGTGGCTACACCTTC
NA,many,TRBJ1-6,TRBV5-1,CASSLQGGNSPLHF,TGCGCCAGCAGCTTGCAGGGAGGGAATTCACCCCTCCACTTT
NA,once,TRBJ2-2,TRBV6-1,CASSEGTANTGELFF,TGTGCCAGCAGTGAAGGGACAGCGAACACCGGGGAGCTGTTTTTT
NA,NA,TRBJ2-3,TRBV14,CASSPFRGLGDTQYF,TGTGCCAGCAGCCCTTTCAGGGGATTAGGAGATACGCAGTATTTT